This entry concerns a single T cell receptor beta chain. This sample is drawn from a study of blood T cell repertoires in COVID-19. Sequencing used immunoSEQ multiplex PCR; TCRdb keeps in-frame clones, though not all of them. This sample has about 240,000 clones; approximately 83% occur once, and the top ten carry 3% to 4%. From germline, CDR1 is SGHNT and CDR2 YENEEA. The CDR3 length is 14 residues. Germline trimming cut 2 bases from V and 5 bases from J; bases unmatched to any gene: 5. Sequenced: PBMCs or T cells enriched from blood (not recorded which). This TCR was sampled from a middle-aged woman with acute COVID-19. This chain uses TRBV11-3 with TRBJ2-5; 7 bases align to TRBD2. CDR3 loop: CASSLPLALETQYF. In nucleotides, the CDR3 is TGTGCCAGCAGCTTACCACTAGCGCTCGAGACCCAGTACTTC.